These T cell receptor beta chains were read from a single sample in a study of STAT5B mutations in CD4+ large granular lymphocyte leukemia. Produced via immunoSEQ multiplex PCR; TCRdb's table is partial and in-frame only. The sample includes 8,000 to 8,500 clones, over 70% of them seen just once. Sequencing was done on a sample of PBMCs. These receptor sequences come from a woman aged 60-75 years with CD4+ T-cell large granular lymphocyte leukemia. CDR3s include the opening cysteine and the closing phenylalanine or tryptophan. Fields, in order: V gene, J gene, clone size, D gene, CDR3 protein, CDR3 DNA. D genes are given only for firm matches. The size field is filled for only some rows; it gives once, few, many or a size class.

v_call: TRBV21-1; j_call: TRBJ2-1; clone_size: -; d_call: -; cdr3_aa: CASSKALRRWVDNEQFF; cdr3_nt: TGTGCCAGCAGCAAAGCGCTGAGACGCTGGGTGGACAATGAGCAGTTCTTC
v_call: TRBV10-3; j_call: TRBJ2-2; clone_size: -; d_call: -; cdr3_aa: CAITGPRRTGELFF; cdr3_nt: TGTGCCATCACAGGCCCCAGGAGGACCGGGGAGCTGTTTTTT
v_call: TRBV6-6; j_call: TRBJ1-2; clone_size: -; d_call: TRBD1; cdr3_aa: CASSYSGQGAKGYTF; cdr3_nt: TGTGCCAGCAGTTACTCGGGGCAGGGGGCTAAAGGCTACACCTTC
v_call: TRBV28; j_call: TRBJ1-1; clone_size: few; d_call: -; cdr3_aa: CASTIEGSGTEAFF; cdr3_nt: TGTGCCAGCACAATAGAGGGTTCGGGCACTGAAGCTTTCTTT
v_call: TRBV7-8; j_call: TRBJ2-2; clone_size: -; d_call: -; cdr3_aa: CASSFTLSTTKRNGELFF; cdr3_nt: TGTGCCAGCAGCTTCACCCTCTCCACAACCAAACGGAACGGGGAGCTGTTTTTT
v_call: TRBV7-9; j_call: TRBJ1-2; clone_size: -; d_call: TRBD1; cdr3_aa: CASSARGGTDSPRIYGYTF; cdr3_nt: TGTGCCAGCAGCGCCCGGGGGGGGACAGACTCCCCGCGTATATATGGCTACACCTTC
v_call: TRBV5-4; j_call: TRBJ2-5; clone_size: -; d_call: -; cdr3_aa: CASSLGSRTQETQYF; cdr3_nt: TGTGCCAGCAGCTTGGGGTCGAGGACCCAAGAGACCCAGTACTTC
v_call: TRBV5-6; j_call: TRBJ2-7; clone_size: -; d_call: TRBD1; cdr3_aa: CASSLFGTGVYEQYF; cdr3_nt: TGTGCCAGCAGCTTGTTTGGGACAGGGGTCTACGAGCAGTACTTC
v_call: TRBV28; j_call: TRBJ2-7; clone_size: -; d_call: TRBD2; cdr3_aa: CASSSRLAGGPEEQYF; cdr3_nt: TGTGCCAGCAGTTCCCGACTGGCGGGAGGGCCGGAGGAGCAGTACTTC
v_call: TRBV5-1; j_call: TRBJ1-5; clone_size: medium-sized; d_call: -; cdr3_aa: CASSLEGTDNQPQHF; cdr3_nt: TGCGCCAGCAGCTTAGAGGGAACCGACAATCAGCCCCAGCATTTT
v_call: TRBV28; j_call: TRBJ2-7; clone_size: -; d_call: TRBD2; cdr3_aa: CASSLSGELSYEQYF; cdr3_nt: TGTGCCAGCAGCCTTAGCGGGGAGCTCTCTTACGAGCAGTACTTC
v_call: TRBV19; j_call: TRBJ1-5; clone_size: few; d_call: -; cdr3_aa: CATRDSNQPQHF; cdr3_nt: TGTGCCACCCGGGACAGCAATCAGCCCCAGCATTTT
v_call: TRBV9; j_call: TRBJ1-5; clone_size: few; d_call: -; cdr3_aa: CASSVGGQPQHF; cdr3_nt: TGTGCCAGCAGCGTCGGGGGTCAGCCCCAGCATTTT
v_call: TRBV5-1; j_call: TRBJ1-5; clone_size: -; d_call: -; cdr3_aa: CASSPGPGQPQHF; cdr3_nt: TGCGCCAGCAGCCCCGGGCCGGGGCAGCCCCAGCATTTT
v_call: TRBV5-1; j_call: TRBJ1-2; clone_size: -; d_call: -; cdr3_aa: CASSLGSRRIVYGYTF; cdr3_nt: TGCGCCAGCAGCTTGGGGAGTCGAAGGATCGTCTATGGCTACACCTTC
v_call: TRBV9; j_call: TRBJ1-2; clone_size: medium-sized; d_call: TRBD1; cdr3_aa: CASSVGGQMDYGYTF; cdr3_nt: TGTGCCAGCAGCGTAGGGGGACAGATGGACTATGGCTACACCTTC
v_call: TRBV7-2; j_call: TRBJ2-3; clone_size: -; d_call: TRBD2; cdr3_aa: CASSRTSGRADTQYF; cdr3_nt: TGTGCCAGCAGCCGAACTAGCGGGAGAGCAGATACGCAGTATTTT
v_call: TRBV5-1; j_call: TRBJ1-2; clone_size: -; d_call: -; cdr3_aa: CASSYDRNQGYTF; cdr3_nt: TGCGCCAGCAGCTACGACAGGAACCAGGGCTACACCTTC
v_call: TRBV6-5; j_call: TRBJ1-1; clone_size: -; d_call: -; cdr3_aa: CASSNYGGANTEAFF; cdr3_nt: TGTGCCAGCAGCAATTATGGGGGGGCTAACACTGAAGCTTTCTTT
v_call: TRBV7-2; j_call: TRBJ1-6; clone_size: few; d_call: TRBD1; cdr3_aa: CASSPRDRVNSPLHF; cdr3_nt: TGTGCCAGCAGCCCCCGGGACAGGGTTAATTCACCCCTCCACTTT
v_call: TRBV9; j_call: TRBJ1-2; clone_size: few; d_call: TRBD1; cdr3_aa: CASSVRQGGGYGYTF; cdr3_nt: TGTGCCAGCAGCGTCAGACAGGGGGGAGGCTATGGCTACACCTTC
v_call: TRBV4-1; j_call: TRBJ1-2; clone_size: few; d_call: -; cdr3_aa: CASSPTGANYGYTF; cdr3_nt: TGCGCCAGCAGCCCGACAGGAGCTAACTATGGCTACACCTTC
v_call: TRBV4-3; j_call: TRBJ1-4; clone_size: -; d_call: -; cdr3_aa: CASSQDQGRGEKLFF; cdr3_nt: TGCGCCAGCAGCCAAGATCAAGGGAGGGGCGAAAAACTGTTTTTT
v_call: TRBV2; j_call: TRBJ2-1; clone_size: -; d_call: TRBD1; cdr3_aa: CASRRGTGAYNEQFF; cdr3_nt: TGTGCCAGCAGGAGGGGGACAGGGGCCTACAATGAGCAGTTCTTC
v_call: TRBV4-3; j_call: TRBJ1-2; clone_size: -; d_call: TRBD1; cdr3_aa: CASSQVLGTGMYGYTF; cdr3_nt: TGCGCCAGCAGCCAAGTCCTAGGGACAGGGATGTATGGCTACACCTTC
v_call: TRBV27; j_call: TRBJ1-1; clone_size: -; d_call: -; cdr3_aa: CASTLGRGSEAFF; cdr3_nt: TGTGCCAGCACTCTGGGGAGAGGGTCTGAAGCTTTCTTT
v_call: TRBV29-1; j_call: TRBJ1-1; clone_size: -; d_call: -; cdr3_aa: CSASRGNTEAFF; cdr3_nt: TGCAGCGCATCCAGGGGGAACACTGAAGCTTTCTTT
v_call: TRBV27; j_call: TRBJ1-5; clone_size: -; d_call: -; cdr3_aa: CASSLRRGNQPQHF; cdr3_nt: TGTGCCAGCAGTTTACGACGAGGTAATCAGCCCCAGCATTTT
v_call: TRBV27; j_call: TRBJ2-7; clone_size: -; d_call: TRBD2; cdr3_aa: CASSSSGGRSSYEQYF; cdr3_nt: TGTGCCAGCAGTTCCTCGGGGGGGCGTAGCTCCTACGAGCAGTACTTC
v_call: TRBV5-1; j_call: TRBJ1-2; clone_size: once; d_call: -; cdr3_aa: CASSLQASAGGYTF; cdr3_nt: TGCGCCAGCAGCCTACAGGCCTCCGCGGGGGGCTACACCTTC